These 24 T cell receptor beta chains share one sample of origin, sequenced in a study of beta chain features in type 1 diabetes. The authors reverse transcribed all of the isolated RNA, so sequencing captured expressed TCRB transcripts. The protocol was immunoSEQ multiplex PCR, while the TCRdb copy is restricted to in-frame clones and leaves out a portion. In the table there are 300,000 to 350,000 clones, 15% to 20% of which are singletons. The sample comprised naive CD4+ T cells from blood. The source of these receptors is a woman aged 18 to 35 in good health.

This clone was counted only a few times. The chain combines TRBV7-9 with TRBJ1-2, with D possibly TRBD1 on 5 matching bases. CDR3 length equals 11 residues. The germline V gene encodes CDR1 SEHNR and CDR2 FQNEAQ (reference sequence). V was trimmed by 5 bases and J by 6 bases, leaving 7 bases between them. CDR3: CASSLRDGYTF. The CDR3 DNA is TGTGCCAGCAGCCTCAGGGATGGCTACACCTTC.

This clone came up a few times. The chain is built from TRBV5-1 and TRBJ2-5; TRBD2 matches 16 bases. This CDR3 has 18 residues. The junction had 9 bases not matched to a gene; V was cut back by 5 bases and J by 2 bases. Germline lookup yields CDR1 SGHRS and CDR2 YFSETQ. CDR3 residues: CASRTLGTSGGGQETQYF. The CDR3 DNA reads as TGCGCCAGCAGAACGCTTGGGACTAGCGGGGGGGGACAAGAGACCCAGTACTTC.

This chain connects TRBV15 to TRBJ1-6, with D possibly matching TRBD1 (5 bases). V lost 0 bases to trimming and J lost 7 bases, with 13 bases between them. The CDR3 is 16 amino acids. Germline V gene lookup returns CDR1 LNHNV and CDR2 YYDKDF (reference sequence). In DNA, the CDR3 is TGTGCCACCAGCAGAGATTTGGGGCTAGGGAATTCACCCCTCCACTTT. Translated: CATSRDLGLGNSPLHF.

This chain uses TRBV4-2 with TRBJ1-2; D perhaps matches TRBD1 (6 bases). The CDR3 contains 14 residues. CDR1 LGHNA and CDR2 YNFKEQ come from the germline V gene. Trimming shortened V by 1 base and J by 4 bases, and 10 bases separated the two germline ends. The CDR3 DNA follows: TGTGCCAGCAGCCAAGGGACAGCGATCTATGGCTACACCTTC. Residues: CASSQGTAIYGYTF.

The table lists this clone with a few counts. The rearrangement uses TRBV19 and TRBJ1-2; the D gene is possibly TRBD1 (5 bases). Germline V lookup: CDR1 LNHDA, CDR2 SQIVND (reference sequence). The CDR3 sequence is 15 residues long. V gave up 4 bases and J gave up 0 bases, with 12 bases separating them. The DNA for the CDR3 is TGTGCCAGTAGTACCTTGACAGCCACTAACTATGGCTACACCTTC. Protein sequence: CASSTLTATNYGYTF.

This clone came up a few times. CDR3 sequence (DNA): TGTGCCAGCAGCCCTAACACAGACGGGGTGCCAGATACGCAGTATTTT. Amino acid sequence: CASSPNTDGVPDTQYF. V gene TRBV7-9 combines with J gene TRBJ2-3, with D perhaps matching TRBD2 (5 bases). Germline assignment: CDR1 SEHNR and CDR2 FQNEAQ (reference sequence). Trimming cost V 5 bases and J 4 bases, with 19 bases left between them. The CDR3 is 16 amino acids.

This sequence joins TRBV6-5 and TRBJ2-1; 9 nucleotides line up with TRBD1. With V trimmed by 7 bases and J by 6 bases, 10 bases remained unmatched. In germline, CDR1 is MNHEY, CDR2 SVGAGI. The CDR3 is 15 residues long. The CDR3 here is CASTSGTGIPNEQFF. The CDR3 coding sequence is TGTGCCAGCACCTCCGGGACAGGGATCCCCAATGAGCAGTTCTTC.

The CDR3 here is CASSKLQRNTEAFF. Here the CDR3 DNA reads TGTGCCAGCAGCAAACTCCAGCGGAACACTGAAGCTTTCTTT. The gene calls are TRBV5-4 and TRBJ1-1; no clear D gene. CDR3 length equals 14 residues. From germline, CDR1 is SGHNT and CDR2 YYREEE (reference sequence). The V end lost 4 bases, the J end lost 1 base, and 11 bases lay between the germline ends.

V usage is TRBV7-2 and J usage is TRBJ2-3; D is perhaps TRBD2 (6 bases). V was pared by 5 bases and J by 2 bases, with 14 bases between. This CDR3 is built from 15 residues. The germline V gene has CDR1 SGHTA and CDR2 FQGNSA. Here the CDR3 DNA reads TGTGCCAGCAGCCCGTGGGGGGTTGACACAGATACGCAGTATTTT. Translated: CASSPWGVDTDTQYF.

This chain uses TRBV19 with TRBJ2-3; no clear D. Per germline, CDR1 LNHDA and CDR2 SQIVND (reference sequence). V lost 6 bases and J 1 base, leaving 14 bases between the germline ends. The CDR3 is 15 residues long. Here the CDR3 DNA reads TGTGCCAGTAGAGACAACCCCTTGGGCACAGATACGCAGTATTTT. Its translation: CASRDNPLGTDTQYF.

CDR3 sequence reads: CASSSGTDAHRANVLTF. The CDR3 DNA reads TGTGCCAGTAGTTCCGGGACAGATGCTCACCGGGCCAACGTCCTGACTTTC. This rearrangement joins TRBV19 to TRBJ2-6; 7 positions agree with TRBD1. The germline gives CDR1 LNHDA, CDR2 SQIVND (reference sequence). With 5 bases clipped from V and 5 bases from J, the junction kept 12 bases outside the gene matches. This CDR3 region has 17 residues.

This rearrangement joins TRBV25-1 to TRBJ1-1, with D perhaps matching TRBD1 (5 bases). CDR3 length equals 12 residues. The V gene's germline CDR1 is MGHDK and CDR2 SYGVNS. V lost 7 bases and J lost 7, with 13 bases in between. The CDR3 DNA sequence: TGTGCCAGCACCCAAATGGGGGGTGAAGCTTTCTTT. Its protein is CASTQMGGEAFF.

This chain joins TRBV30 and TRBJ1-2, with D perhaps TRBD1 (6 bases). V was shortened by 0 bases and J by 8 bases, with 10 bases between the two germline ends. This CDR3 comprises 12 residues. Germline CDR1 reads GTSNPN; CDR2 reads SVGIG (reference sequence). CDR3 residues: CAWSVQGLGYTF. DNA of the CDR3: TGTGCCTGGAGTGTACAGGGTCTCGGCTACACCTTC.

In DNA form, the CDR3 reads TGTGCCAGCAGGCCAGGACTAGCGGGAAGCAATGAGCAGTTCTTC. Translating gives CASRPGLAGSNEQFF. This chain links TRBV27 with TRBJ2-1, with 12 bases lining up with TRBD2. The germline V gene has CDR1 MNHEY and CDR2 SMNVEV (reference sequence). CDR3 length: 15 amino acids. V lost 6 bases to trimming and J lost 6 bases; unmatched junction nucleotides: 6.

This clone has just a few counts. The CDR3 loop is CAWTRGQNYEQYF. The CDR3 region has the DNA TGTGCCTGGACCAGAGGACAGAACTACGAGCAGTACTTC. The rearrangement uses TRBV30 and TRBJ2-7, with D possibly being TRBD1 (6 bases). The V gene lost 4 bases and the J gene lost 3 bases, with 13 bases spanning the gap. Germline V gene sequence: CDR1 GTSNPN, CDR2 SVGIG (reference sequence). This CDR3 region has 13 residues.

The chain employs TRBV7-2 and TRBJ2-7; D gene uncertain. Germline V gene sequence: CDR1 SGHTA, CDR2 FQGNSA. There are 13 residues in the CDR3. Trimming took 1 base from V and 0 from J, leaving 4 bases between them. DNA of the CDR3: TGTGCCAGCAGCTTAGGACACTCCTACGAGCAGTACTTC. Protein product: CASSLGHSYEQYF. Looking up the rest from reference TRBV7-2 and TRBJ2-7 gives the full variable domain: GAGVSQSPSNKVTEKGKDVELRCDPISGHTALYWYRQSLGQGLEFLIYFQGNSAPDKSGLPSDRFSAERTGGSVSTLTIQRTQQEDSAVYLCASSLGHSYEQYFGPGTRLTVT.

The V call is TRBV5-1, the J call TRBJ2-1; possibly TRBD2 for D (5 bases). This CDR3 contains 13 residues. Germline V gene lookup returns CDR1 SGHRS and CDR2 YFSETQ. The germline V and J ends were trimmed by 4 bases and 12 bases, with 17 bases remaining between them. CDR3 region: CASSPGTSAWQFF. CDR3 DNA sequence: TGCGCCAGCAGCCCGGGAACTAGTGCGTGGCAGTTCTTC.

The chain joins TRBV9 to TRBJ2-7; D might be TRBD1 (5 bases). The V end was cut by 4 bases, the J end by 2 bases, with 13 bases between. The germline V gene has CDR1 SGDLS and CDR2 YYNGEE. The CDR3 covers 14 residues. The CDR3 spells CASSPRTRPYEQYF. DNA of the CDR3: TGTGCCAGCAGCCCACGGACACGTCCCTACGAGCAGTACTTC.

The V gene is TRBV29-1, the J gene TRBJ2-6; possibly TRBD2 for D (6 bases). Looked up from germline, CDR1 is SQVTM and CDR2 is ANQGSEA. CDR3 length: 15 residues. With 2 bases removed from V and 4 bases from J, the gap between germline ends came to 12 bases. The CDR3 spells CSVESGGGGANVLTF. As DNA, the CDR3 is TGCAGCGTTGAATCCGGGGGTGGCGGGGCCAACGTCCTGACTTTC. The full variable domain, in which reference TRBV29-1 and TRBJ2-6 provide the parts outside the CDR3, is SAVISQKPSRDICQRGTSLTIQCQVDSQVTMMFWYRQQPGQSLTLIATANQGSEATYESGFVIDKFPISRPNLTFSTLTVSNMSPEDSSIYLCSVESGGGGANVLTFGAGSRLTVL.

The chain couples TRBV9 to TRBJ2-1, with 11 positions matching TRBD2. Germline loops: CDR1 SGDLS, CDR2 YYNGEE. This CDR3 comprises 16 residues. Trimming at V came to 3 bases and at J to 6 bases, leaving 8 bases not matched to a gene. The CDR3 coding sequence is TGTGCCAGCAGCGCCTATAGCGGGGGGGCCCTCAATGAGCAGTTCTTC. Amino acids: CASSAYSGGALNEQFF.

This clone was found a few times. The J gene is TRBJ2-5, the V gene TRBV7-8; D not resolved. Germline loops: CDR1 SGHVS, CDR2 FQNEAQ. Trimming removed 5 bases at V and 5 bases at J, with 3 bases between. The CDR3 length is 10 residues. CDR3 DNA: TGTGCCAGCAGCCTCGAGACCCAGTACTTC. Protein: CASSLETQYF. Looking up the rest from reference TRBV7-8 and TRBJ2-5 gives the full variable domain: GAGVSQSPRYKVAKRGQDVALRCDPISGHVSLFWYQQALGQGPEFLTYFQNEAQLDKSGLPSDRFFAERPEGSVSTLKIQRTQQEDSAVYLCASSLETQYFGPGTRLLVL.

This clone was observed a handful of times. This sequence joins TRBV19 and TRBJ1-2, with D maybe TRBD1 (5 bases). The germline CDR1 and CDR2 sequences are LNHDA and SQIVND (reference sequence). V lost 3 bases to trimming and J lost 5 bases, with 13 bases between them. The CDR3 contains 14 residues. The CDR3 is CASSIGQGGYGYTF. As DNA, the CDR3 is TGTGCCAGTAGTATCGGGCAGGGCGGATATGGCTACACCTTC.

The chain is built from TRBV30 and TRBJ1-1; TRBD1 matches at 7 bases. The V segment lost 5 bases and the J segment 6 bases; nucleotides outside the gene matches: 6. The CDR3 length is 12 residues. Germline V gene lookup returns CDR1 GTSNPN and CDR2 SVGIG (reference sequence). The CDR3 reads CAWGQGVAEAFF. Here the CDR3 DNA reads TGTGCCTGGGGTCAGGGGGTCGCTGAAGCTTTCTTT.

J is TRBJ2-5 and V is TRBV11-2; a weak D match, TRBD2 (5 bases). The ends were cut back, 8 bases at V and 1 base at J, with 11 bases in the middle. CDR1 is SGHAT and CDR2 is FQNNGV in the germline V gene. The CDR3 is 13 amino acids. CDR3 bases: TGTGCCAGCGGATTGGACTTCCAAGAGACCCAGTACTTC. Translating it yields CASGLDFQETQYF.